A selection of T cell receptor beta chains follows, all from one sample in a study of identical twins. TCRdb reprocessed the 5' RACE reads via MiXCR and lists one record per CDR3 protein. There are 690,000 or so distinct CDR3 sequences in the sample; 8.6% occur only once, and 0.8% to 1% lies in the top ten. The sample also formed part of further work on yellow fever vaccine responses in identical twins.

Sequenced: PBMCs. The receptors come from a woman aged 18-29 years in good health. The CDR3 runs from the conserved cysteine through the conserved F or W. The D gene is left open where the match is weak. Clone size, where shown, is once, few, many, or a class for clones that have expanded.

.,.,TRBJ2-1,TRBV5-6,CASSLSRVSEQFF,TGTGCCAGCAGCTTGAGCAGGGTCAGTGAGCAGTTCTTC
.,.,TRBJ1-3,TRBV4-2,CASSQEGSPGTFTGNTIYF,TGTGCCAGCAGCCAAGAAGGCAGTCCCGGGACTTTTACTGGAAACACCATATATTTT
few,.,TRBJ2-6,TRBV2,CASSFWGKSSGANVLTF,TGTGCCAGCAGTTTTTGGGGAAAAAGCTCTGGGGCCAACGTCCTGACTTTC
.,.,TRBJ2-2,TRBV27,CASSLGLITGELFF,TGTGCCAGCAGTTTAGGACTTATCACCGGGGAGCTGTTTTTT
many,.,TRBJ1-6,TRBV15,CATSRVGDSPLHF,TGTGCCACCAGCAGAGTAGGGGATTCACCCCTCCACTTT
many,.,TRBJ2-2,TRBV9,CASSPRTRDTGELFF,TGTGCCAGCAGCCCCCGGACACGAGACACCGGGGAGCTGTTTTTT
many,.,TRBJ1-1,TRBV6-1,CASSHGQSIEAFF,TGTGCCAGCAGCCACGGACAGAGTATTGAAGCTTTCTTT
few,.,TRBJ2-7,TRBV5-1,CASSLGQTAYEQYF,TGCGCCAGCAGCTTAGGACAGACTGCCTACGAGCAGTACTTC
.,TRBD2,TRBJ2-1,TRBV6-5,CASSYIHGTSVGEQFF,TGTGCCAGCAGTTATATTCATGGCACTAGCGTAGGTGAGCAGTTCTTC
few,.,TRBJ1-5,TRBV9,CASSSHLSNQPQHF,TGTGCCAGCAGCTCGCACCTTAGCAATCAGCCCCAGCATTTT
many,TRBD1,TRBJ2-5,TRBV29-1,CSVDRGQETQYF,TGCAGCGTGGACAGGGGCCAAGAGACCCAGTACTTC
.,.,TRBJ2-7,TRBV3-1,CASSQAHRLDEQYF,TGTGCCAGCAGCCAAGCGCACAGGTTGGACGAGCAGTACTTC
few,TRBD1,TRBJ2-5,TRBV6-2/TRBV6-3,CASGDRVGTQYF,TGTGCCAGCGGAGACAGGGTGGGGACCCAGTACTTC
many,.,TRBJ2-5,TRBV25-1,CASSDGGKETQYF,TGTGCCAGCAGTGATGGGGGGAAAGAGACCCAGTACTTC
.,.,TRBJ2-7,TRBV9,CASSVAVRGNEQYF,TGTGCCAGCAGCGTAGCGGTCAGGGGCAACGAGCAGTACTTC
once,TRBD2,TRBJ2-1,TRBV2,CASSTEMTSSNEQFF,TGTGCCAGCAGTACTGAAATGACTAGCTCGAACGAGCAGTTCTTC
.,.,TRBJ1-6,TRBV29-1,CSVTTGYNSPLHF,TGCAGCGTCACAACAGGGTATAATTCACCCCTCCACTTT
few,.,TRBJ1-2,TRBV29-1,CSVAKGTGYTF,TGCAGCGTTGCCAAGGGAACTGGCTACACCTTC
.,.,TRBJ2-1,TRBV27,CASSLSGHEQFF,TGTGCCAGCAGTTTATCAGGGCATGAGCAGTTCTTC
.,TRBD1,TRBJ2-3,TRBV2,CASWGRQGDSTSTDTQYF,TGTGCCAGCTGGGGACGACAGGGCGACTCGACTAGCACAGATACGCAGTATTTT
few,.,TRBJ1-5,TRBV24-1,CATSDPAASNQPQHF,TGTGCCACCAGTGATCCGGCAGCTAGCAATCAGCCCCAGCATTTT
many,.,TRBJ2-7,TRBV6-5,CASSYGRLYTYEQYF,TGTGCCAGCAGTTACGGGCGACTGTATACGTACGAGCAGTACTTC